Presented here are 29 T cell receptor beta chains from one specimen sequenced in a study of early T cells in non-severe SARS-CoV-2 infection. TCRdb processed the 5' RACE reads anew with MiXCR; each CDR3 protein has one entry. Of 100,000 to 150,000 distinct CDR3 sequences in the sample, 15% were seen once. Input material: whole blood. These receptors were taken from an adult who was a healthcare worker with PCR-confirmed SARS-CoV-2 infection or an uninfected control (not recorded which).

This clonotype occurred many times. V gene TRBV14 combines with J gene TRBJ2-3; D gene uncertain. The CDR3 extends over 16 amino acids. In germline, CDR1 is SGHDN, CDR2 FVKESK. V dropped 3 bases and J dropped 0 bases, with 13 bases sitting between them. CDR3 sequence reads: CASSHGHPRSTDTQYF. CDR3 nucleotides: TGTGCCAGCAGCCATGGGCACCCAAGAAGCACAGATACGCAGTATTTT.

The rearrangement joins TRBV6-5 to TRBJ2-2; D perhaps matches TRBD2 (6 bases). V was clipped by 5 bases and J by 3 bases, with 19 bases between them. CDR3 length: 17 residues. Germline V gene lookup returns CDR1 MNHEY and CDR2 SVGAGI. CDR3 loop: CASSRERGRAYTGELFF. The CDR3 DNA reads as TGTGCCAGCAGTCGGGAGAGGGGCAGGGCATACACCGGGGAGCTGTTTTTT.

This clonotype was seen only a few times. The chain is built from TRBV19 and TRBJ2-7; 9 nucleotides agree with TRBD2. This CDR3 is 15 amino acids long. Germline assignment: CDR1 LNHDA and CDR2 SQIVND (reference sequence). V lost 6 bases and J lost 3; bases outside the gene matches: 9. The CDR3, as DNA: TGTGCCAGTAGCCAGTTAGCGGGGGTCGTCTACGAGCAGTACTTC. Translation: CASSQLAGVVYEQYF. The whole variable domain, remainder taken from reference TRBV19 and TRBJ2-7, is DGGITQSPKYLFRKEGQNVTLSCEQNLNHDAMYWYRQDPGQGLRLIYYSQIVNDFQKGDIAEGYSVSREKKESFPLTVTSAQKNPTAFYLCASSQLAGVVYEQYFGPGTRLTVT.

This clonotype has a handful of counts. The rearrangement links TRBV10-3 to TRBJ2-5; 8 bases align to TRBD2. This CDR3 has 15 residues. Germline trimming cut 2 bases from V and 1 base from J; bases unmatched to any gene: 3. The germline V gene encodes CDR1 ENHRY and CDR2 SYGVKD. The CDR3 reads CAISEAGGLQETQYF. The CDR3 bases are TGTGCCATCAGTGAGGCGGGGGGCCTCCAAGAGACCCAGTACTTC.

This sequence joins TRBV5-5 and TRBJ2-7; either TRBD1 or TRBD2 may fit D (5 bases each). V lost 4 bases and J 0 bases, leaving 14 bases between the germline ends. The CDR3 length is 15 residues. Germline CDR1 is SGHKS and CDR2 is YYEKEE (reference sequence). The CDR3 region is CASSITGTTSYEQYF. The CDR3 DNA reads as TGTGCCAGCAGCATAACCGGGACCACCTCCTACGAGCAGTACTTC.

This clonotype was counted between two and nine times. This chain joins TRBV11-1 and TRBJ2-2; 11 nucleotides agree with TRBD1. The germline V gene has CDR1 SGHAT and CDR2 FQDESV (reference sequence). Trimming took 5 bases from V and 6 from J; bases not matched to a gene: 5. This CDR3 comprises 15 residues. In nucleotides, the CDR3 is TGTGCCAGCAGCCCCCCGGGACAGGGGGCCGGGGAGCTGTTTTTT. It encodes CASSPPGQGAGELFF.

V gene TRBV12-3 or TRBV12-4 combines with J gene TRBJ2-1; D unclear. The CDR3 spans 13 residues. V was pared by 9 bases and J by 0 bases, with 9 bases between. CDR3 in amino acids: CASRVSSYNEQFF. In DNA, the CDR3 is TGTGCCAGTCGGGTAAGCTCCTACAATGAGCAGTTCTTC.

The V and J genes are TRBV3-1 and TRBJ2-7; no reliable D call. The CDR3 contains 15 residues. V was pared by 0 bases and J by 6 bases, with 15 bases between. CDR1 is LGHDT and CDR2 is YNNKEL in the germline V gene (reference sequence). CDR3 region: CASSQDVSVGGEQYF. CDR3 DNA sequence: TGTGCCAGCAGCCAAGATGTCTCGGTTGGTGGCGAGCAGTACTTC.

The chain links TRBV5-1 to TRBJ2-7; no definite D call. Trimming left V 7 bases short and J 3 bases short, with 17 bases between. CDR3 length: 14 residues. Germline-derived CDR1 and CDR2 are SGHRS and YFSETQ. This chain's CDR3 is CASRRSAAYYEQYF. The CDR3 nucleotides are TGCGCCAGCCGCCGTTCTGCAGCTTACTACGAGCAGTACTTC.

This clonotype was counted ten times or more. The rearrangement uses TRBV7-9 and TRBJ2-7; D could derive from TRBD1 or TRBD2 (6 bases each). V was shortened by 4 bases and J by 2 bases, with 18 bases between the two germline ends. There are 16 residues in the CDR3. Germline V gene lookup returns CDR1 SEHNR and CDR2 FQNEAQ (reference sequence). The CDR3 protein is CASSSPSGARTYEQYF. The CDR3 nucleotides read TGTGCCAGCAGCTCCCCCTCGGGGGCGAGGACCTACGAGCAGTACTTC.

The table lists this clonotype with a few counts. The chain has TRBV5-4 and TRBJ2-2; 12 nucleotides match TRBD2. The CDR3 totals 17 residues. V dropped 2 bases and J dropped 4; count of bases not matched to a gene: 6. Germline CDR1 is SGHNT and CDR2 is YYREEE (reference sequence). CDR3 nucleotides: TGTGCCAGCAGCTTTTCTAGCGGGGGGGCCTTCACCGGGGAGCTGTTTTTT. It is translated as CASSFSSGGAFTGELFF.

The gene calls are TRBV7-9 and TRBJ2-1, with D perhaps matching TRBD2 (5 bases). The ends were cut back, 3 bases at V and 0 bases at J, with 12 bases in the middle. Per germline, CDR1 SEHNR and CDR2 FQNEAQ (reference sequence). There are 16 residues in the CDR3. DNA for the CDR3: TGTGCCAGCAGCTTCGGTCGGAGGAGCTCCTACAATGAGCAGTTCTTC. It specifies CASSFGRRSSYNEQFF.

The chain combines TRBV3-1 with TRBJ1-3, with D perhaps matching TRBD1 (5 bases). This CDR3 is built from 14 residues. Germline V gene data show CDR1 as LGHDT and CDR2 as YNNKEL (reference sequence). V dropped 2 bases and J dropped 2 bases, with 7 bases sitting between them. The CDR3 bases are TGTGCCAGCAGCCAACAGGGTGCTGGAAACACCATATATTTT. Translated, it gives CASSQQGAGNTIYF.

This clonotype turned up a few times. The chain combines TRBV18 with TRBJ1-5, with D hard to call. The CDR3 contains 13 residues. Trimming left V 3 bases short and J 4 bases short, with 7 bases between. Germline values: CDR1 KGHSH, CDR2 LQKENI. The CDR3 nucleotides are TGTGCCAGCTCACCTGCGGGGAATCAGCCCCAGCATTTT. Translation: CASSPAGNQPQHF.

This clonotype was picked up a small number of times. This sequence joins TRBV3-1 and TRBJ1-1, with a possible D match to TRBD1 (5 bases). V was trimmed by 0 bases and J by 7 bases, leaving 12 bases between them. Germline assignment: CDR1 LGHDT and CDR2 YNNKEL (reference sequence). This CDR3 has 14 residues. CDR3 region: CASSQDAGLLEAFF. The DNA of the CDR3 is TGTGCCAGCAGCCAAGATGCAGGGTTGCTTGAAGCTTTCTTT.

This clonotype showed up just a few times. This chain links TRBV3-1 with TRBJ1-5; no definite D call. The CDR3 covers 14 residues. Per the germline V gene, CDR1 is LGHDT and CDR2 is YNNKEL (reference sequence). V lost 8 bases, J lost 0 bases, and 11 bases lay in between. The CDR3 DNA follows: TGTGCCAGCGGTGACACCTATAGCAATCAGCCCCAGCATTTT. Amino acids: CASGDTYSNQPQHF.

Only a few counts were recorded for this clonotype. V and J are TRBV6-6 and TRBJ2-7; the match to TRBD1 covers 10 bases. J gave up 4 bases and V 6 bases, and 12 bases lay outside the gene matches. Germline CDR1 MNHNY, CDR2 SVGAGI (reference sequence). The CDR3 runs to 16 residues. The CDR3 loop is CASSATDPGQGYEQYF. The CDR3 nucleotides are TGTGCCAGCAGCGCTACGGATCCGGGACAGGGGTACGAGCAGTACTTC.

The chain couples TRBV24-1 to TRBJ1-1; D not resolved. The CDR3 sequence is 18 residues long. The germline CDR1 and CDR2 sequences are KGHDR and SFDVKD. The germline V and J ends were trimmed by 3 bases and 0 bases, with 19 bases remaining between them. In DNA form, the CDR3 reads TGTGCCACCAGTGATCCGACCCAACCGGCGCCTTTGAACACTGAAGCTTTCTTT. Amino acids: CATSDPTQPAPLNTEAFF.

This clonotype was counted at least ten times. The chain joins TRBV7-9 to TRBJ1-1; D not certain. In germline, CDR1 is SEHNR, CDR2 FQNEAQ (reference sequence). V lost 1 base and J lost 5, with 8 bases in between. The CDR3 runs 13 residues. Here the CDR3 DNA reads TGTGCCAGCAGCTTAGAGGGAGGGACTGAAGCTTTCTTT. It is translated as CASSLEGGTEAFF.

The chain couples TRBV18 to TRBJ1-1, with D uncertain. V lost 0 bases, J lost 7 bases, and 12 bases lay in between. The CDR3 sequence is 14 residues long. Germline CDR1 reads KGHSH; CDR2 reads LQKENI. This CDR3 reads CASSPPLLGDEAFF. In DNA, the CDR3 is TGTGCCAGCTCACCACCCCTCTTGGGTGATGAAGCTTTCTTT.

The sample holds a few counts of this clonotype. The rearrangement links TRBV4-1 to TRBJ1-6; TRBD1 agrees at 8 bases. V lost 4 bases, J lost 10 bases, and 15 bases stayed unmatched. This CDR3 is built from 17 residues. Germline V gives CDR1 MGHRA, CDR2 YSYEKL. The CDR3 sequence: CASSLDRTGLIGSPLHF. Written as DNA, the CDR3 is TGCGCCAGCAGCCTGGACAGGACAGGGCTTATAGGATCACCCCTCCACTTT.

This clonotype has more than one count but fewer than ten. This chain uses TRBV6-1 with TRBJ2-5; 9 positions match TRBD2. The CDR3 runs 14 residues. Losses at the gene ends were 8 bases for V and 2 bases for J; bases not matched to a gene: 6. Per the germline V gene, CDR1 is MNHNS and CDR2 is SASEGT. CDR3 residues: CASGRLAEQETQYF. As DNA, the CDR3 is TGTGCCAGCGGCCGACTAGCGGAACAAGAGACCCAGTACTTC.

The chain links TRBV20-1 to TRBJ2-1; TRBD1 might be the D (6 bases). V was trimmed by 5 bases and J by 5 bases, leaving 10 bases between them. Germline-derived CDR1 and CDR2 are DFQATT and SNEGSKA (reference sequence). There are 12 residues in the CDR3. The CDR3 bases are TGCAGTGCTCCTGACAGGAACAATGAGCAGTTCTTC. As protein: CSAPDRNNEQFF.

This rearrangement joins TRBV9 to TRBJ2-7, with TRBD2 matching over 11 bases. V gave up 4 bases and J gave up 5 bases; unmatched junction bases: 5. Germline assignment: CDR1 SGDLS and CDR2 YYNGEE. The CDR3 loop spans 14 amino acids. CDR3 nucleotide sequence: TGTGCCAGCAGCTTAAGGGGACTAGCGGACGAGCAGTACTTC. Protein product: CASSLRGLADEQYF. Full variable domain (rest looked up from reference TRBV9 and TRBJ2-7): DSGVTQTPKHLITATGQRVTLRCSPRSGDLSVYWYQQSLDQGLQFLIQYYNGEERAKGNILERFSAQQFPDLHSELNLSSLELGDSALYFCASSLRGLADEQYFGPGTRLTVT.

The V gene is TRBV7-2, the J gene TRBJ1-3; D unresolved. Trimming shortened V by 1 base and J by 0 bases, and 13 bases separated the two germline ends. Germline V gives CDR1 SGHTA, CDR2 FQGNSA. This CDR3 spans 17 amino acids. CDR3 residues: CASSLGGFLRSGNTIYF. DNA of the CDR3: TGTGCCAGCAGCTTAGGAGGTTTTTTACGCTCTGGAAACACCATATATTTT.

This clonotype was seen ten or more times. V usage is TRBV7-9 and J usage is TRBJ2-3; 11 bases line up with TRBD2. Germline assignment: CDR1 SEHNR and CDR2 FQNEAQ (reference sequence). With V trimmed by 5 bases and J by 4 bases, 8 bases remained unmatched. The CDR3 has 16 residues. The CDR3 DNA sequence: TGTGCCAGCAGCCCCGCGACTAGCGGGGTCCCAGATACGCAGTATTTT. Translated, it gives CASSPATSGVPDTQYF.

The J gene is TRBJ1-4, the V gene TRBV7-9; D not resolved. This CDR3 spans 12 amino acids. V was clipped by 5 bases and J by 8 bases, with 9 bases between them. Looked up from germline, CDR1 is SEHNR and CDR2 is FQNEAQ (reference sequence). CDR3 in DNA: TGTGCCAGCAGCCGTACAAGCGAAAAACTGTTTTTT. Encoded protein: CASSRTSEKLFF.

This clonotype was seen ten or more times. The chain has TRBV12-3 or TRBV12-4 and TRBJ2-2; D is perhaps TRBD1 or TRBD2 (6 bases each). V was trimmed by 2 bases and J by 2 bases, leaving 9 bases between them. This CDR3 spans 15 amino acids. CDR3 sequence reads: CASSLSGGNTGELFF. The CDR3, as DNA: TGTGCCAGCAGTTTATCCGGGGGCAACACCGGGGAGCTGTTTTTT.

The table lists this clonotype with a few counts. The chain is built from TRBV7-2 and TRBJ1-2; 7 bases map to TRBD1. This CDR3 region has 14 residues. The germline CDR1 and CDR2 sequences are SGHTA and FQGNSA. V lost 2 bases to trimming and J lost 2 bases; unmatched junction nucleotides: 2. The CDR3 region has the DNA TGTGCCAGCAGCTTACTGGGACAGAACTATGGCTACACCTTC. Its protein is CASSLLGQNYGYTF.